Below, 4 T cell receptor beta chains from the same sample are listed, as sequenced in a study of T-cell memory formation after mild COVID-19. MiXCR, run by TCRdb on the 5' RACE reads, gives a single entry per CDR3 protein. The sample lists 80,000 to 130,000 distinct CDR3 sequences, 11% occurring once. The sequencing input was PBMCs or a T cell subset sorted from them (not recorded which). The receptors shown here come from a man between 18 and 29 years old who had mild COVID-19 (a few samples of this study predate the infection). Cell type and time point are not known.

The V gene is TRBV7-8, the J gene TRBJ1-1; D is unclear. Germline-derived CDR1 and CDR2 are SGHVS and FQNEAQ. This CDR3 comprises 13 residues. The germline V and J ends were trimmed by 1 base and 10 bases, with 13 bases remaining between them. Here the CDR3 DNA reads TGTGCCAGCAGCTTAGTCGGGCCAGTGACAGCTTTCTTT. Its protein product is CASSLVGPVTAFF.

The table lists this clonotype with a few counts. This chain links TRBV7-2 with TRBJ1-2; D remains unclear. The CDR3 runs 13 residues. Germline V gene lookup returns CDR1 SGHTA and CDR2 FQGNSA. The V gene lost 3 bases and the J gene lost 5 bases, with 10 bases spanning the gap. CDR3 nucleotides: TGTGCCAGCAGCTTGGGAGTTGGTTATGGCTACACCTTC. It specifies CASSLGVGYGYTF.

This clonotype was found once. The chain couples TRBV5-1 to TRBJ2-1, with 9 bases fitting TRBD2. From germline, CDR1 is SGHRS and CDR2 YFSETQ. The trim removed 4 bases at V and 7 bases at J, leaving 6 bases unmatched. This CDR3 is 14 amino acids long. The CDR3 DNA reads TGCGCCAGCAGCCCCGGGACTAGCCGAAATGAGCAGTTCTTC. This codes for CASSPGTSRNEQFF.

J is TRBJ2-3 and V is TRBV5-6; 11 bases match TRBD2. The CDR3 covers 16 residues. Germline V gene sequence: CDR1 SGHDT, CDR2 YYEEEE. The V segment lost 1 base and the J segment 3 bases; nucleotides outside the gene matches: 4. CDR3 nucleotide sequence: TGTGCCAGCAGCTTGTCAGCTAGCGGGAGGACAGATACGCAGTATTTT. This encodes CASSLSASGRTDTQYF.